This passage covers 28 T cell receptor beta chains from one sample sequenced in a study of T cell responses to AZD1222 COVID-19 vaccine. Clones were sequenced by immunoSEQ multiplex PCR, and TCRdb holds only the in-frame ones, with some missing. The table has 150,000 to 200,000 clones, around 94% seen once. Specimen: peripheral blood, collected on day 0 of AZD1222 vaccination. These receptors all stem from an adult in good health.

The chain employs TRBV29-1 and TRBJ2-1; 7 bases fit TRBD2. The germline V gene encodes CDR1 SQVTM and CDR2 ANQGSEA. The ends lost 5 bases at V and 4 bases at J; junction bases unmatched: 5. The CDR3 covers 13 residues. In DNA, the CDR3 is TGCAGCGTTATAGCGGGTTCTTACAATGAGCAGTTCTTC. The encoded protein is CSVIAGSYNEQFF.

This clone was seen a single time. The gene calls are TRBV4-1 and TRBJ1-2; D not resolved. The CDR3 is made up of 14 amino acids. The germline V gene has CDR1 MGHRA and CDR2 YSYEKL. V was pared by 1 base and J by 4 bases, with 10 bases between. In DNA form, the CDR3 reads TGCGCCAGCAGCCAAGGACCCGAGACCTATGGCTACACCTTC. It translates to CASSQGPETYGYTF.

The chain uses TRBV6-5 and TRBJ1-1; a weak D match, TRBD1 (6 bases). The germline V and J ends were trimmed by 6 bases and 4 bases, with 12 bases remaining between them. Per the germline V gene, CDR1 is MNHEY and CDR2 is SVGAGI. The length of the CDR3 is 13 residues. CDR3 sequence (DNA): TGTGCCAGCAGACCTGCAGGGGCCACTGAAGCTTTCTTT. Encoded protein: CASRPAGATEAFF.

To note about this clone: Other DNA sequences from this sample encode an identical CDR3 as well. The rearrangement uses TRBV18 and TRBJ2-7; perhaps TRBD2 as D (5 bases). V lost 3 bases to trimming and J lost 7 bases, with 7 bases between them. Germline CDR1 and CDR2: KGHSH and LQKENI. The CDR3 loop spans 11 amino acids. CDR3 in DNA: TGTGCCAGCTCACCGAGCGGAGAGCAGTACTTC. Encoded protein: CASSPSGEQYF.

The V and J genes are TRBV20-1 and TRBJ1-1; unclear D gene. The germline V gene encodes CDR1 DFQATT and CDR2 SNEGSKA (reference sequence). The V end was cut by 5 bases, the J end by 6 bases, with 10 bases between. The CDR3 is made up of 11 amino acids. CDR3 amino acids: CSAVLIAEAFF. CDR3 DNA: TGCAGTGCTGTCTTGATCGCTGAAGCTTTCTTT.

The rearrangement joins TRBV6-5 to TRBJ1-4; D is unclear. Germline V CDR1 and CDR2: MNHEY, SVGAGI. This CDR3 contains 13 residues. V lost 11 bases and J lost 11, with 21 bases in between. For the CDR3, the DNA is TGTGCCGTCCTTCTAGGGCCAGAAGTGAAACTGTTTTTT. Protein sequence: CAVLLGPEVKLFF.

The genes are TRBV7-2 and TRBJ1-2; perhaps TRBD1 as D (6 bases). This CDR3 is 15 amino acids long. Trimming took off 1 base at V and 8 bases at J, with 17 bases between the two ends. Germline CDR1 reads SGHTA; CDR2 reads FQGNSA. Written as DNA, the CDR3 is TGTGCCAGCAGCTTAGTCTATTCAGGGGTGGAGGGCTACACCTTC. It yields the protein CASSLVYSGVEGYTF.

The V gene is TRBV29-1, the J gene TRBJ1-2; D remains ambiguous. V shed 6 bases and J shed 5 bases, with 19 bases lying between them. This CDR3 has 14 residues. Germline V gene lookup returns CDR1 SQVTM and CDR2 ANQGSEA. The CDR3 DNA reads TGCAGCGTCGGTGATGGACTCTTTGCTTATGGCTACACCTTC. Translated, it gives CSVGDGLFAYGYTF.

The chain links TRBV28 to TRBJ1-5; the match to TRBD1 covers 9 bases. Germline V gene data show CDR1 as MDHEN and CDR2 as SYDVKM. Trimming at V came to 6 bases and at J to 5 bases, leaving 8 bases not matched to a gene. The CDR3 runs 15 residues. The CDR3 reads CASSTVGQGYQPQHF. CDR3 DNA sequence: TGTGCCAGCAGCACCGTGGGACAGGGCTATCAGCCCCAGCATTTT.

The J gene is TRBJ1-1, the V gene TRBV6-5; 8 nucleotides match TRBD1. With 2 bases clipped from V and 3 bases from J, the junction kept 8 bases outside the gene matches. Looked up from germline, CDR1 is MNHEY and CDR2 is SVGAGI. The CDR3 has 16 residues. CDR3 sequence reads: CASSYGQGFSHTEAFF. The CDR3 DNA is TGTGCCAGCAGTTACGGACAGGGCTTTTCTCACACTGAAGCTTTCTTT.

The CDR3 DNA reads TGTGCCAGCAGTGAATCCCATCGCAAACTGTTTTTT. The encoded protein is CASSESHRKLFF. The chain joins TRBV25-1 to TRBJ1-4; D unresolved. Germline CDR1 reads MGHDK; CDR2 reads SYGVNS. The V end lost 1 base, the J end lost 11 bases, and 8 bases lay between the germline ends. The CDR3 covers 12 residues.

The chain employs TRBV18 and TRBJ1-1; D is unclear. Trimming left V 0 bases short and J 0 bases short, with 11 bases between. The CDR3 has 16 amino acids. Germline V lookup: CDR1 KGHSH, CDR2 LQKENI. CDR3 region: CASSPPSRYLNTEAFF. CDR3 in DNA: TGTGCCAGCTCACCACCTAGTCGCTATCTGAACACTGAAGCTTTCTTT.

The table lists this clone with a count of one. V usage is TRBV30 and J usage is TRBJ2-3; D is unresolved. The V gene lost 2 bases and the J gene lost 15 bases, with 21 bases spanning the gap. The CDR3 loop spans 13 amino acids. Germline CDR1 GTSNPN, CDR2 SVGIG (reference sequence). CDR3 in DNA: TGTGCCTGGAGTACCCGCCGTAGGGCCGACGGATATTTT. As protein: CAWSTRRRADGYF.

The rearrangement joins TRBV11-1 to TRBJ1-6; D is uncertain. This CDR3 comprises 14 residues. Germline-derived CDR1 and CDR2 are SGHAT and FQDESV (reference sequence). Trimming removed 5 bases at V and 8 bases at J, with 13 bases between. CDR3 sequence (DNA): TGTGCCAGCAGCCCGGACCGAAAGTATTCACCCCTCCACTTT. Translation gives CASSPDRKYSPLHF.

This chain links TRBV9 with TRBJ1-2; maybe TRBD1 (5 bases). The CDR3 spans 17 residues. Germline assignment: CDR1 SGDLS and CDR2 YYNGEE. With 3 bases removed from V and 4 bases from J, the gap between germline ends came to 22 bases. The CDR3 DNA is TGTGCCAGCAGCGGGACCCATCGGGACGGAGACTCCTATGGCTACACCTTC. Its protein is CASSGTHRDGDSYGYTF.

The chain has TRBV5-5 and TRBJ2-1; TRBD1 aligns across 12 bases. The germline CDR1 and CDR2 sequences are SGHKS and YYEKEE (reference sequence). This CDR3 region has 16 residues. Trimming at V came to 2 bases and at J to 8 bases, leaving 8 bases not matched to a gene. CDR3: CASSLAPGQGAHEQFF. The CDR3 DNA follows: TGTGCCAGCAGCTTAGCTCCGGGACAGGGGGCCCATGAGCAGTTCTTC.

The V gene is TRBV30, the J gene TRBJ1-1; the D is unclear. CDR3 length: 15 residues. The germline gives CDR1 GTSNPN, CDR2 SVGIG (reference sequence). V lost 0 bases, J lost 1 base, and 12 bases lay in between. The CDR3 sequence: CAWSVPGLGNTEAFF. For the CDR3, the DNA is TGTGCCTGGAGTGTACCGGGCTTGGGGAACACTGAAGCTTTCTTT.

The rearrangement joins TRBV7-6 to TRBJ1-5; D gene unclear. V lost 5 bases and J 5 bases, leaving 4 bases between the germline ends. CDR3 length: 11 amino acids. The germline gives CDR1 SGHVS, CDR2 FNYEAQ. CDR3 DNA: TGTGCCAGCAGCCCTGATCAGCCCCAGCATTTT. Its translation is CASSPDQPQHF. The full variable domain, with the rest looked up from reference TRBV7-6 and TRBJ1-5, is GAGVSQSPRYKVTKRGQDVALRCDPISGHVSLYWYRQALGQGPEFLTYFNYEAQQDKSGLPNDRFSAERPEGSISTLTIQRTEQRDSAMYRCASSPDQPQHFGDGTRLSIL.

About this clone itself: The junction and the germline gene differ at one end; a read error may be behind it. The chain has TRBV4-2 and TRBJ1-3; possible D gene TRBD1, 5 bases. Germline CDR1 and CDR2: LGHNA and YNFKEQ. This CDR3 comprises 15 residues. The CDR3 protein is CASSQDSVSGNTIYF. In nucleotides, the CDR3 is TGTGCCAGCAGTCAAGACAGCGTCTCTGGAAACACCATATATTTT.

Of note for this clone: Other DNA variants within this sample encode the same CDR3. V gene TRBV14 combines with J gene TRBJ1-1; the D is unclear. The V and J ends lost 1 base and 4 bases respectively, with 4 bases between them. The CDR3 spans 12 residues. Germline loops: CDR1 SGHDN, CDR2 FVKESK. This chain's CDR3 is CASSQGGTEAFF. In DNA, the CDR3 is TGTGCCAGCAGCCAAGGTGGCACTGAAGCTTTCTTT. Complete variable domain (other parts from reference TRBV14 and TRBJ1-1): EAGVTQFPSHSVIEKGQTVTLRCDPISGHDNLYWYRRVMGKEIKFLLHFVKESKQDESGMPNNRFLAERTGGTYSTLKVQPAELEDSGVYFCASSQGGTEAFFGQGTRLTVV.

The chain employs TRBV24-1 and TRBJ1-5; tentatively, D is TRBD1 (5 bases). The CDR3 has 13 amino acids. V was trimmed by 5 bases and J by 5 bases, leaving 9 bases between them. Germline V gene lookup returns CDR1 KGHDR and CDR2 SFDVKD. The CDR3 DNA sequence: TGTGCCACCAGTGGGGGACGGCATCAGCCCCAGCATTTT. Translation gives CATSGGRHQPQHF.

J is TRBJ2-2 and V is TRBV28; the D is unclear. This CDR3 comprises 13 residues. Germline CDR1 is MDHEN and CDR2 is SYDVKM. Trimming pared 3 bases from V and 6 bases from J, leaving 8 bases between. The CDR3 coding sequence is TGTGCCAGCAGTTTGTCAGGACCCGGGGAGCTGTTTTTT. Encoded protein: CASSLSGPGELFF.

Here the CDR3 DNA reads TGCGCCAGCAGCTTGGGGGGGTTCAATGAGCAGTTCTTC. It translates to CASSLGGFNEQFF. The chain combines TRBV5-1 with TRBJ2-1; either TRBD1 or TRBD2 may supply D (5 bases each). V lost 0 bases and J lost 6, with 7 bases in between. The germline V gene encodes CDR1 SGHRS and CDR2 YFSETQ. The CDR3 has 13 amino acids. The whole variable domain, remainder taken from reference TRBV5-1 and TRBJ2-1, is KAGVTQTPRYLIKTRGQQVTLSCSPISGHRSVSWYQQTPGQGLQFLFEYFSETQRNKGNFPGRFSGRQFSNSRSEMNVSTLELGDSALYLCASSLGGFNEQFFGPGTRLTVL.

V and J are TRBV6-2 or TRBV6-3 and TRBJ2-3; 10 bases are shared with TRBD2. Germline-derived CDR1 and CDR2 are MNHEY and SVGEGT. CDR3 length: 16 amino acids. Trimming took 1 base from V and 2 from J; bases not matched to a gene: 3. CDR3: CASSYLLAGLTDTQYF. CDR3 DNA sequence: TGTGCCAGCAGTTACTTACTAGCGGGACTCACAGATACGCAGTATTTT.

This clone has a single count. The chain couples TRBV11-2 to TRBJ1-2, with D uncertain. Germline lookup yields CDR1 SGHAT and CDR2 FQNNGV. CDR3 length: 13 residues. V was cut by 1 base and J by 6 bases, with 9 bases left in between. The CDR3 DNA reads TGTGCCAGCAGCTTAGCCGGGCGGGATGGCTACACCTTC. As protein: CASSLAGRDGYTF.

The chain uses TRBV6-5 and TRBJ1-5; D call uncertain. This CDR3 is built from 15 residues. The V gene's germline CDR1 is MNHEY and CDR2 SVGAGI. V lost 7 bases and J 5 bases, leaving 18 bases between the germline ends. The CDR3 loop reads CASTPVAAGDQPQHF. The CDR3 nucleotides are TGTGCCAGCACCCCTGTGGCCGCGGGAGATCAGCCCCAGCATTTT.

This clone was recorded once. This CDR3 reads CASSFPRGGRRNEKLFF. CDR3 in DNA: TGTGCCAGCAGTTTCCCTAGGGGAGGGAGGAGAAATGAAAAACTGTTTTTT. The chain employs TRBV28 and TRBJ1-4; D perhaps matches TRBD1 (5 bases). The V gene lost 3 bases and the J gene lost 5 bases, with 19 bases spanning the gap. The CDR3 contains 17 residues. Germline-derived CDR1 and CDR2 are MDHEN and SYDVKM.

This chain links TRBV4-1 with TRBJ2-5; no firm D call. The CDR3 spans 14 residues. CDR1 is MGHRA and CDR2 is YSYEKL in the germline V gene. V shed 4 bases and J shed 5 bases, with 14 bases lying between them. The CDR3 nucleotides read TGCGCCAGCAGCCCTTTCGACGGCCCCGAGACCCAGTACTTC. Encoded protein: CASSPFDGPETQYF.